A single sample is the source of the 5 T cell receptor beta chains below, sequenced in a study of blood T cells in healthy people across ages. With a J-beta primer mix and a sample-barcoded 5' primer, a second PCR ran 7 to 11 cycles. TCRdb re-derived calls from the 5' RACE reads in MiXCR, one entry per CDR3 protein. The sample consists of roughly 2 million distinct CDR3 sequences, around 50% of them appearing once. Sample: blood. Source of these receptors: a woman in her thirties or forties in good health.

The sample holds a few counts of this clonotype. The CDR3 here is CSVEETTRLYGYTF. CDR3 nucleotide sequence: TGCAGCGTTGAAGAGACCACCCGGCTCTATGGCTACACCTTC. The chain carries TRBV29-1 and TRBJ1-2; no reliable D call. This CDR3 region has 14 residues. Trimming removed 0 bases from V and 4 bases from J, with 12 bases in between. Germline V CDR1 and CDR2: SQVTM, ANQGSEA. Full variable domain (remainder filled in from reference TRBV29-1 and TRBJ1-2): SAVISQKPSRDICQRGTSLTIQCQVDSQVTMMFWYRQQPGQSLTLIATANQGSEATYESGFVIDKFPISRPNLTFSTLTVSNMSPEDSSIYLCSVEETTRLYGYTFGSGTRLTVV.

This clonotype was counted a few times. V is TRBV10-3 and J is TRBJ2-3; 7 bases map to TRBD2. The CDR3 runs 14 residues. Germline V gene sequence: CDR1 ENHRY, CDR2 SYGVKD. Losses at the gene ends were 7 bases for V and 0 bases for J; bases not matched to a gene: 4. DNA for the CDR3: TGTGCCATCATGGAGCGGGGTAGCACAGATACGCAGTATTTT. Its translation is CAIMERGSTDTQYF.

V and J are TRBV9 and TRBJ2-7; a possible D gene is TRBD1 (6 bases). The V and J ends lost 4 bases and 3 bases respectively, with 14 bases between them. The germline V gene encodes CDR1 SGDLS and CDR2 YYNGEE. This CDR3 spans 14 amino acids. In DNA form, the CDR3 reads TGTGCCAGCAGCCCCCGGGACACCCACTACGAGCAGTACTTC. The encoded protein is CASSPRDTHYEQYF.

V gene TRBV5-1 combines with J gene TRBJ2-4; D may be TRBD2 (5 bases). The length of the CDR3 is 14 residues. Germline CDR1 is SGHRS and CDR2 is YFSETQ. V lost 0 bases to trimming and J lost 6 bases, with 10 bases between them. In nucleotides, the CDR3 is TGCGCCAGCAGCTTGGGCACTAGTTCAAACATTCAGTACTTC. As protein: CASSLGTSSNIQYF.

The chain is built from TRBV28 and TRBJ2-1; D may match TRBD1 or TRBD2 (5 bases each). The CDR3 is made up of 16 amino acids. The germline gives CDR1 MDHEN, CDR2 SYDVKM. The V end lost 1 base, the J end lost 8 bases, and 18 bases lay between the germline ends. The CDR3 DNA sequence: TGTGCCAGCAGTTTATCCGGGACCGCGGGTCTCGATGAGCAGTTCTTC. This sequence encodes CASSLSGTAGLDEQFF. The full variable domain, completed using reference TRBV28 and TRBJ2-1, is DVKVTQSSRYLVKRTGEKVFLECVQDMDHENMFWYRQDPGLGLRLIYFSYDVKMKEKGDIPEGYSVSREKKERFSLILESASTNQTSMYLCASSLSGTAGLDEQFFGPGTRLTVL.